This T cell receptor beta chain was found in a study (dated by TCRdb to the mid-2010s). As for the study more broadly: The study set out to test whether tumor-infiltrating Tregs in breast cancer get recruited from blood Tregs or are instead converted in situ from other CD4+ T cell subsets.

The CDR3 holds 16 amino acids from the cysteine to the phenylalanine. Just the 48-base CDR3 DNA is kept, in frame starting at base 1. The germline V end is reduced by 4 bases and the J end by 2 bases; junction bases left unmatched: 7. The germline V gene (reference sequence) supplies CDR1 LGHDT and CDR2 YNNKEL. Points on this clonotype: Its antigen specificity is not known. Within one base of it there is no much larger clone, and no base qualities were kept.

CD4+CD45RO+CD25- cells were isolated as memory CD4+ T cells. Tregs, naive and memory CD4+ T cells from tumor, blood and ipsilateral draining lymph nodes of about 5 breast cancer patients underwent full-length TCR alpha and beta sequencing. Mononuclear cells from lymph nodes or approximately 50 ml of peripheral blood were isolated by Ficoll density gradient centrifugation. FACS confirmed that the sorted cell populations were more than 90% pure. Study-level results and caveats: The validation in the larger cohort was limited to a single TCR beta V-J rearrangement instead of whole repertoires. In terms of TCR gene usage, tumor memory CD4+ T cells clustered together with blood and lymph node memory CD4+ cells, as well as with lymph node naive CD4+ cells. The greatest overlap of tumor-infiltrating Treg TCR alpha and beta sequences was with tumor naive CD4+ T cells, followed next by blood naive CD4+ T cells.

Full-length TCR variable regions were amplified by 5' RACE PCR with constant-region reverse primers, followed by semi-nested PCR with Nested Universal Primer A. Using the ReliaPrep RNA Cell Miniprep System, total RNA was extracted, and the SMARTer RACE 5'/3' Kit was then used to reverse transcribe the RNA into 5'RACE-ready cDNA. Multiplex adaptors were used to barcode full-length TCR alpha and beta libraries, and the barcoded libraries were sequenced on an Illumina MiSeq. In the original analysis: Sequencing data were pooled across the five patients for each of nine subset-tissue groups and compared by unsupervised clustering of TCR gene usage. The Morisita-Horn index, with shared sequences weighted by their contribution to each repertoire, was used to calculate repertoire similarity. In TCRdb, the public reads were trimmed at Q25 with fastp and aligned with MiXCR, with productive beta chains retained. Rows matching on CDR3 protein sequence are summarized as one entry with the most common DNA and genes. The V and J calls here are based on TCRdb, not the publication. This sample gives approximately 30,000 distinct CDR3 sequences in total; roughly 25% of them show up just once. The top ten constitute more than 3.5% of the sample.

The receptor was derived from a female donor with breast cancer. This receptor chain uses TRBV3-1 and TRBJ2-3, with 9 central nucleotides matching TRBD2. Sequences were obtained from memory CD4+ T cells sorted from blood. This specimen's cell subset or site label, interpreted: memory CD4+ T cells, CD4+CD45RO+CD25-. The nucleotide sequence is given as TGTGCCAGCAGCCCTATACTAGCGGGCACCACAGATACGCAGTATTTT. Its protein product is CASSPILAGTTDTQYF.